This T cell receptor beta chain was observed in a study of cytomegalovirus exposure and HLA in healthy donors. Study as a whole: Falling in the Caucasian-associated ancestry cluster were about 80% of a few hundred genotyped donors.

Germline V gene sequence: CDR1 MNHEY, CDR2 SVGAGI. This CDR3 is 12 amino acids long. V lost 4 bases and J lost 7, with 8 bases in between. Study results and limitations: One variant, a missense change in DCLRE1C, was linked in a later analysis to TCR beta V- and J-gene trimming. Across all donors, roughly uniform sequencing depth was an assumption of the presence/absence analyses.

PCR involved 60 Vbeta and 13 Jbeta primers. Profiling relied on immunoSEQ multiplex PCR, and the TCRdb table lists in-frame clones only, not all of them. The sample has some 66,000 clones; about 80% are singletons. Comments on this clone: The antigen is not known.

Sequenced: PBMCs. This sequence was found in a man in his sixties in good health and CMV-seropositive. The chain links TRBV6-5 to TRBJ2-1; TRBD2 might be the D (5 bases). The CDR3 DNA follows: TGTGCCAGCAGTTCGACTACAAATGAGCAGTTCTTC. Amino acids: CASSSTTNEQFF.